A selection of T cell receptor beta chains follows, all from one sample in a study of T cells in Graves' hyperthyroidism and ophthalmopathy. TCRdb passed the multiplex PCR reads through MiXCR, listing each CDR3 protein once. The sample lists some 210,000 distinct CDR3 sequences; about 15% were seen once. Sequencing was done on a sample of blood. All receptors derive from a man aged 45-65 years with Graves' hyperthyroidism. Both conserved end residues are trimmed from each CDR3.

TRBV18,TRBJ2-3,ASSPSGGSTDTQY
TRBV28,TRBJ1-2,ASSFMGSNGYT
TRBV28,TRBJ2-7,ASSLTPDTYEQY
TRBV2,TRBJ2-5,ASGPRQGRGETQY
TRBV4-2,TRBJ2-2,ASSPPGRETGELF
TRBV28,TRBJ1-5,ASSLLGRGNQPQH
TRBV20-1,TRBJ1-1,SAGRTGMTEAF
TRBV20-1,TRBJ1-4,SAAEGTGEKLF
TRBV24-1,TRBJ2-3,ATSEAGANPSTDTQY
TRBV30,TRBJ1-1,AWSPHRTVNTEAF
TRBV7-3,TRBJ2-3,ASSLLAGVADTQY
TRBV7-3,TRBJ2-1,ASSPGTSGGNEQF
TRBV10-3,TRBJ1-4,AISESGSFRGKLF
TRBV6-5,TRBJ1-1,ASSYGTGYAEAF
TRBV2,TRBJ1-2,ASNRDRDSGYT
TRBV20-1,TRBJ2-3,SALSSVGTDTQY
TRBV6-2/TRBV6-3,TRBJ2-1,ASSATPDSSYNEQF
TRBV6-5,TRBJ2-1,ASSYTGGASDEQF
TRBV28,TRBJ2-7,AVGGLRDYEQY
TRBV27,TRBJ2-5,ASSLFSGTSRETQY
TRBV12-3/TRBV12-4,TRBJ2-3,ASSFRLVGPDTQY
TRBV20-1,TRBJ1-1,SVLETRNTEAF
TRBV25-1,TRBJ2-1,ASSEGGSSYNEQF